The clone carrying this T cell receptor (beta chain) came up many times. Its antigen is not identified. Using RNA transcripts, the TCR beta CDR3 regions were amplified. The workflow started with a first-round RT-PCR run with HTBI primers and then moved on to a second-round multiplex PCR. Using its own MiXCR run on the multiplex PCR reads, TCRdb lists one record per CDR3 protein. The table lists about 1.2 million distinct CDR3 sequences, about 36% of them singletons. These data are taken from a study of Graves' ophthalmopathy and Graves' hyperthyroidism. Study results and caveats: The model flagged ophthalmopathy progression at more than 60% sensitivity and 72% to 75% specificity.

The CDR3 covers 14 residues. CDR1 MGHDK and CDR2 SYGVNS come from the germline V gene. V trimming: 1 base; J trimming: 8 bases; junction bases outside the gene matches: 5. Sequenced: peripheral blood or thyroid tissue (not recorded which). The receptor was isolated from an adult man with Graves' hyperthyroidism. J is TRBJ1-2 and V is TRBV25-1, with 9 bases matching TRBD1. The CDR3 sequence is CASSEWDRDGGYTF. The CDR3 DNA is TGTGCCAGCAGTGAATGGGACAGGGATGGGGGCTACACCTTC.